The 25 T cell receptor beta chains presented below share a single source sample, sequenced in a study of cytomegalovirus exposure and HLA in healthy donors. This PCR relied on a set of 60 Vbeta primers and 13 Jbeta primers. Measured with immunoSEQ multiplex PCR; TCRdb has only the in-frame clones, and not every one. The repertoire has about 130,000 clones, roughly 80% of them found once; the top ten carry 3.5% to 4.5%. Sequencing used PBMCs. These receptor sequences come from a man younger than 30 in good health and CMV-seropositive.

The V and J genes are TRBV20-1 and TRBJ1-2; maybe TRBD1 (5 bases). Germline assignment: CDR1 DFQATT and CDR2 SNEGSKA (reference sequence). The length of the CDR3 is 11 residues. Trimming shortened V by 6 bases and J by 7 bases, and 12 bases separated the two germline ends. The CDR3, as DNA: TGCAGTGCCCTTCAAGACAGTGGCTACACCTTC. It translates to CSALQDSGYTF.

This clone was observed a single time. The gene calls are TRBV4-2 and TRBJ2-5, with D possibly being TRBD1 (6 bases). Gene TRBJ2-7 matches the end of the DNA better, so the J call may be wrong. The CDR3 runs to 14 residues. Germline V CDR1 and CDR2: LGHNA, YNFKEQ. CDR3 loop: CASSQAIRGYEQYF. As DNA, the CDR3 is TGTGCCAGCAGCCAAGCCATCAGGGGATACGAGCAGTACTTC.

J is TRBJ2-2 and V is TRBV5-4; 11 bases agree with TRBD2. V shed 1 base, J shed 7 bases, and the junction held 6 bases outside the gene matches. The germline V gene has CDR1 SGHNT and CDR2 YYREEE (reference sequence). The CDR3 runs to 16 residues. The CDR3 loop reads CASSLFTSGGHGELFF. In DNA form, the CDR3 reads TGTGCCAGCAGCTTGTTCACTAGCGGGGGTCACGGGGAGCTGTTTTTT.

This clone was recorded only once. The V call is TRBV7-2, the J call TRBJ2-7; a weak D match, TRBD2 (5 bases). The CDR3 sequence is 14 residues long. Germline V gene data show CDR1 as SGHTA and CDR2 as FQGNSA. The germline V and J ends were trimmed by 1 base and 5 bases, with 12 bases remaining between them. In nucleotides, the CDR3 is TGTGCCAGCAGCTTAGGAGGGAAAGGCAACGAGCAGTACTTC. Protein: CASSLGGKGNEQYF.

The chain combines TRBV28 with TRBJ1-1, with 7 bases identical to TRBD1. Trimming at V came to 4 bases and at J to 4 bases, leaving 9 bases not matched to a gene. Germline V CDR1 and CDR2: MDHEN, SYDVKM. CDR3 size: 15 residues. The CDR3 coding sequence is TGTGCCAGCAGTTACCTGACAGGGTCTGTCACTGAAGCTTTCTTT. It codes for CASSYLTGSVTEAFF. Filled out from reference TRBV28 and TRBJ1-1, the complete variable domain reads DVKVTQSSRYLVKRTGEKVFLECVQDMDHENMFWYRQDPGLGLRLIYFSYDVKMKEKGDIPEGYSVSREKKERFSLILESASTNQTSMYLCASSYLTGSVTEAFFGQGTRLTVV.

The chain has TRBV7-2 and TRBJ2-7; TRBD2 aligns across 13 bases. Germline trimming cut 3 bases from V and 6 bases from J; bases unmatched to any gene: 8. The length of the CDR3 is 16 residues. Germline CDR1 and CDR2: SGHTA and FQGNSA. The CDR3 DNA follows: TGTGCCAGCAGCTTTCGGGGACTAGCGGGGATCGGCGAGCAGTACTTC. Its translation is CASSFRGLAGIGEQYF.

This chain connects TRBV11-2 to TRBJ2-2; D uncertain. CDR1 and CDR2 (germline): SGHAT, FQNNGV. V lost 5 bases and J 7 bases, leaving 20 bases between the germline ends. CDR3 length equals 16 residues. The DNA for the CDR3 is TGTGCCAGCAGCCAGCCGCGGCTAGTGGAGATCGGGGAGCTGTTTTTT. This codes for CASSQPRLVEIGELFF.

V and J are TRBV7-2 and TRBJ2-7, with 7 positions matching TRBD1. Germline V CDR1 and CDR2: SGHTA, FQGNSA. J lost 6 bases, V lost 5 bases, and 16 bases had no gene match. The CDR3 loop spans 16 amino acids. Here the CDR3 reads CASSRPLQGQLSEQYF. CDR3 in DNA: TGTGCCAGCAGCCGCCCATTACAGGGGCAATTGAGCGAGCAGTACTTC.

This chain links TRBV6-1 with TRBJ1-1, with D unclear. The germline V gene has CDR1 MNHNS and CDR2 SASEGT. The V end was cut by 6 bases, the J end by 0 bases, with 14 bases between. The CDR3 is 15 amino acids. The CDR3 is CASSALSAMNTEAFF. The CDR3 nucleotides are TGTGCCAGCAGCGCACTGTCCGCGATGAACACTGAAGCTTTCTTT.

The V gene is TRBV7-2, the J gene TRBJ1-5, with 9 bases aligning to TRBD1. This CDR3 spans 15 amino acids. V shed 4 bases, J shed 5 bases, and the junction held 6 bases outside the gene matches. Germline-derived CDR1 and CDR2 are SGHTA and FQGNSA. Written as DNA, the CDR3 is TGTGCCAGCAGCTCCGGGACAGGGCTACATCAGCCCCAGCATTTT. It translates to CASSSGTGLHQPQHF. Based on the CDR3 plus reference TRBV7-2 and TRBJ1-5, the full variable domain is GAGVSQSPSNKVTEKGKDVELRCDPISGHTALYWYRQSLGQGLEFLIYFQGNSAPDKSGLPSDRFSAERTGGSVSTLTIQRTQQEDSAVYLCASSSGTGLHQPQHFGDGTRLSIL.

The V call is TRBV10-3, the J call TRBJ2-7, with 8 bases fitting TRBD1. The CDR3 is made up of 16 amino acids. V trimming: 3 bases; J trimming: 5 bases; junction bases outside the gene matches: 12. Per the germline V gene, CDR1 is ENHRY and CDR2 is SYGVKD. The CDR3 here is CAISDPPSGGIDEQYF. The CDR3 DNA sequence: TGTGCCATCAGTGACCCGCCCTCAGGGGGCATTGACGAGCAGTACTTC.

The genes are TRBV6-6 and TRBJ2-3, with D possibly TRBD1 on 5 matching bases. Germline CDR1 reads MNHNY; CDR2 reads SVGAGI (reference sequence). Trimming removed 2 bases at V and 2 bases at J, with 14 bases between. This CDR3 is built from 16 residues. The CDR3 loop reads CASSYGAAFTTDTQYF. Written as DNA, the CDR3 is TGTGCCAGCAGTTACGGGGCGGCCTTTACCACAGATACGCAGTATTTT.

This clone turned up a few times. The rearrangement uses TRBV19 and TRBJ2-5; perhaps TRBD1 as D (6 bases). Gene TRBJ2-7 matches the end of the DNA better, so the J call may be wrong. The germline V gene encodes CDR1 LNHDA and CDR2 SQIVND (reference sequence). The CDR3 is 13 residues long. In DNA form, the CDR3 reads TGTGCCAGTAGGGGGTTGGGGGCAGGCGAGCAGTACTTC. Its translation: CASRGLGAGEQYF.

The chain couples TRBV11-2 to TRBJ1-5; D is undetermined. Germline CDR1 reads SGHAT; CDR2 reads FQNNGV. CDR3 size: 13 residues. V dropped 6 bases and J dropped 7 bases, with 13 bases sitting between them. This CDR3 is CASRAGMAQPQHF. As DNA, the CDR3 is TGTGCCAGCAGGGCGGGAATGGCCCAGCCCCAGCATTTT.

This chain joins TRBV11-2 and TRBJ2-3, with 8 bases fitting TRBD2. The CDR3 sequence is 19 residues long. Germline values: CDR1 SGHAT, CDR2 FQNNGV. V shed 3 bases and J 8 bases; nucleotides not matched to a gene: 22. The chain's CDR3 is CASSFDRGTRQLLGGTQYF. For the CDR3, the DNA is TGTGCCAGCAGCTTTGACCGAGGGACTAGACAACTTCTTGGGGGTACGCAGTATTTT.

CDR3 DNA sequence: TGTGCCAGCAGCGCCACGCGTCTCACAGATACGCAGTATTTT. Its translation is CASSATRLTDTQYF. The V call is TRBV7-6, the J call TRBJ2-3; no definite D call. V was clipped by 5 bases and J by 2 bases, with 11 bases between them. The germline V gene has CDR1 SGHVS and CDR2 FNYEAQ. This CDR3 contains 14 residues.

J is TRBJ1-2 and V is TRBV11-2, with D unresolved. CDR1 is SGHAT, CDR2 FQNNGV, per germline. The CDR3 consists of 14 residues. Trimming took off 5 bases at V and 8 bases at J, with 18 bases between the two ends. The CDR3 DNA follows: TGTGCCAGCAGCAAAAGACCGGGAACTACAGGCTACACCTTC. Translating it yields CASSKRPGTTGYTF. Combining the CDR3 with reference TRBV11-2 and TRBJ1-2 gives the whole variable domain EAGVAQSPRYKIIEKRQSVAFWCNPISGHATLYWYQQILGQGPKLLIQFQNNGVVDDSQLPKDRFSAERLKGVDSTLKIQPAKLEDSAVYLCASSKRPGTTGYTFGSGTRLTVV.

The chain combines TRBV11-2 with TRBJ1-1; D is possibly TRBD1 (6 bases). Germline V CDR1 and CDR2: SGHAT, FQNNGV. The V end was cut by 5 bases, the J end by 1 base, with 8 bases between. This CDR3 comprises 13 residues. The CDR3 loop reads CASSIQGNTEAFF. The CDR3 region has the DNA TGTGCCAGCAGCATACAGGGGAACACTGAAGCTTTCTTT. The full variable domain, with the rest looked up from reference TRBV11-2 and TRBJ1-1, is EAGVAQSPRYKIIEKRQSVAFWCNPISGHATLYWYQQILGQGPKLLIQFQNNGVVDDSQLPKDRFSAERLKGVDSTLKIQPAKLEDSAVYLCASSIQGNTEAFFGQGTRLTVV.

The CDR3 is CASSSPPSGLRGRQPQHF. The CDR3, as DNA: TGTGCCAGCAGCTCACCTCCGTCGGGATTGAGGGGGCGACAGCCCCAGCATTTT. V usage is TRBV21-1 and J usage is TRBJ1-5; the D call TRBD1 from the table was never checked on the DNA. TRBV21-1 is a known pseudogene. The CDR3 has 18 amino acids.

J is TRBJ2-7 and V is TRBV7-2; TRBD2 aligns across 8 bases. Germline V CDR1 and CDR2: SGHTA, FQGNSA. The CDR3 sequence is 14 residues long. Germline trimming cut 6 bases from V and 4 bases from J; bases unmatched to any gene: 8. The CDR3 bases are TGTGCCAGCAGACCACGGGAGGGCCGGTACGAGCAGTACTTC. The encoded protein is CASRPREGRYEQYF.

The chain recombines TRBV28 with TRBJ1-6, with D maybe TRBD1 (6 bases). Looked up from germline, CDR1 is MDHEN and CDR2 is SYDVKM. V lost 3 bases and J 5 bases, leaving 14 bases between the germline ends. The CDR3 extends over 16 amino acids. The CDR3 sequence is CASSFGGGPDNSPLHF. The CDR3 region has the DNA TGTGCCAGCAGTTTCGGCGGGGGGCCGGATAATTCACCCCTCCACTTT.

This clone was found a few times. The chain uses TRBV18 and TRBJ1-5, with D possibly matching TRBD1 (6 bases). Germline V gene data show CDR1 as KGHSH and CDR2 as LQKENI. The CDR3 consists of 16 residues. V shed 5 bases and J shed 6 bases, with 20 bases lying between them. In nucleotides, the CDR3 is TGTGCCAGCTCAATAGGACAGTTTGTAGTCGGTCAGCCCCAGCATTTT. Its protein is CASSIGQFVVGQPQHF.

The chain uses TRBV7-8 and TRBJ2-7, with TRBD1 matching 10 bases. In germline, CDR1 is SGHVS, CDR2 FQNEAQ. V dropped 5 bases and J dropped 2; count of bases not matched to a gene: 6. The CDR3 loop spans 15 amino acids. The DNA of the CDR3 is TGTGCCAGCAGCCTAGACAGGGGGCACCCCTACGAGCAGTACTTC. This codes for CASSLDRGHPYEQYF.

V usage is TRBV19 and J usage is TRBJ1-6, with a weak D call TRBD1 (6 bases). Germline lookup yields CDR1 LNHDA and CDR2 SQIVND (reference sequence). V lost 4 bases and J lost 5, with 24 bases in between. The CDR3 has 19 amino acids. CDR3 sequence reads: CASSRTITGTHFDNSPLHF. The CDR3 region has the DNA TGTGCCAGTAGTAGGACAATTACCGGGACACATTTCGATAATTCACCCCTCCACTTT.

The chain employs TRBV9 and TRBJ1-5; the D gene is possibly TRBD1 (6 bases). Germline V gene sequence: CDR1 SGDLS, CDR2 YYNGEE. The CDR3 has 17 residues. V gave up 3 bases and J gave up 6 bases, with 22 bases separating them. CDR3 coding DNA: TGTGCCAGCAGCGCAGGGGACACGGGACGCGGGGGTCAGCCCCAGCATTTT. Translated: CASSAGDTGRGGQPQHF.